A single sample gave rise to the 29 T cell receptor beta chains below, sequenced in a study of T-cell memory formation after mild COVID-19. TCRdb fed the 5' RACE reads into MiXCR, producing one record per CDR3 protein. The sample records 350,000 or so distinct CDR3 sequences, 13% being singletons. The sample taken for sequencing was PBMCs or a T cell subset sorted from them (not recorded which). All receptors come from a man between 18 and 35 years old who had mild COVID-19 (a few samples of this study predate the infection). Cell type and time point are not known.

This clonotype was counted ten times or more. The chain recombines TRBV4-1 with TRBJ1-1; TRBD1 is a possible D gene (6 bases). Trimming pared 1 base from V and 4 bases from J, leaving 10 bases between. Germline V gene data show CDR1 as MGHRA and CDR2 as YSYEKL. The length of the CDR3 is 14 residues. The CDR3, as DNA: TGCGCCAGCAGCCAAGGAGGGGGGGGCACTGAAGCTTTCTTT. Amino acids: CASSQGGGGTEAFF.

Remarks on this clonotype: The junction and the germline gene differ at one end; a read error may be behind it. V gene TRBV18 combines with J gene TRBJ2-7; TRBD1 aligns across 9 bases. Per the germline V gene, CDR1 is KGHSH and CDR2 is LQKENI. The CDR3 covers 13 residues. The CDR3 coding sequence is TGTGCCAGCTCACCACCCACAGGGGGCCTGTTATTCTTC. Its translation: CASSPPTGGLLFF.

The sample holds a few counts of this clonotype. The chain is built from TRBV4-1 and TRBJ1-4, with D unresolved. Germline V gene data show CDR1 as MGHRA and CDR2 as YSYEKL. The CDR3 length is 12 residues. The V end lost 6 bases, the J end lost 8 bases, and 10 bases lay between the germline ends. CDR3 loop: CASRKTGEKLFF. CDR3 DNA sequence: TGCGCCAGCAGAAAAACGGGGGAAAAACTGTTTTTT.

The chain combines TRBV20-1 with TRBJ1-1, with 8 bases lining up with TRBD1. The germline V gene encodes CDR1 DFQATT and CDR2 SNEGSKA (reference sequence). Germline trimming cut 0 bases from V and 6 bases from J; bases unmatched to any gene: 6. There are 14 residues in the CDR3. In DNA, the CDR3 is TGCAGTGCTAGAGATGACAGGGGAAAGGCTGAAGCTTTCTTT. As protein: CSARDDRGKAEAFF.

This clonotype was detected only once. The chain couples TRBV6-5 to TRBJ1-6; no clear D gene. CDR1 and CDR2 from the germline V gene are MNHEY and SVGAGI. The CDR3 has 14 amino acids. V lost 0 bases and J lost 10, with 10 bases in between. The CDR3: CASSYSNWKSPLHF. CDR3 DNA sequence: TGTGCCAGCAGTTACTCGAACTGGAAGTCACCCCTCCACTTT.

The rearrangement joins TRBV7-2 to TRBJ1-5; D is ambiguous. Trimming cost V 1 base and J 3 bases, with 10 bases left between them. The V gene's germline CDR1 is SGHTA and CDR2 FQGNSA. CDR3 length: 15 amino acids. The DNA for the CDR3 is TGTGCCAGCAGCTTAGACATGGGTTCCAATCAGCCCCAGCATTTT. It translates to CASSLDMGSNQPQHF.

This chain joins TRBV28 and TRBJ2-1, with D tentatively TRBD1 or TRBD2 (6 bases each). CDR1 and CDR2 (germline): MDHEN, SYDVKM. Trimming removed 8 bases at V and 1 base at J, with 18 bases between. This CDR3 spans 16 amino acids. CDR3 sequence reads: CASGGWRDKSYNEQFF. CDR3 nucleotide sequence: TGTGCCAGCGGGGGATGGAGGGACAAATCCTACAATGAGCAGTTCTTC.

This clonotype showed up just a few times. This rearrangement joins TRBV7-3 to TRBJ2-3; no clear D gene. V was trimmed by 5 bases and J by 6 bases, leaving 15 bases between them. The germline gives CDR1 SGHTA, CDR2 FQGTGA. This CDR3 spans 14 amino acids. The CDR3 DNA follows: TGTGCCAGCAGCCCCGCGTCGGCTCGGGATACGCAGTATTTT. It translates to CASSPASARDTQYF.

V usage is TRBV7-2 and J usage is TRBJ2-3, with D perhaps TRBD2 (6 bases). V shed 5 bases and J shed 7 bases, with 25 bases lying between them. The CDR3 loop spans 17 amino acids. Looked up from germline, CDR1 is SGHTA and CDR2 is FQGNSA. CDR3 bases: TGTGCCAGCAGCCCGGATGGTCCGGGGGTAGTAAGTTATACGCAGTATTTT. Its translation: CASSPDGPGVVSYTQYF.

V and J are TRBV20-1 and TRBJ2-5, with TRBD2 matching over 12 bases. The CDR3 is made up of 14 amino acids. The trim removed 4 bases at V and 2 bases at J, leaving 2 bases unmatched. Germline V gives CDR1 DFQATT, CDR2 SNEGSKA (reference sequence). The CDR3 region is CSAILAGGQETQYF. CDR3 in DNA: TGCAGTGCTATACTAGCGGGGGGTCAAGAGACCCAGTACTTC.

This clonotype was recorded a few times. The rearrangement joins TRBV3-1 to TRBJ2-2; the match to TRBD2 covers 8 bases. The CDR3 runs 16 residues. Germline lookup yields CDR1 LGHDT and CDR2 YNNKEL (reference sequence). J gave up 4 bases and V 2 bases, and 6 bases lay outside the gene matches. The CDR3 spells CASSQPGGGTTGELFF. The DNA of the CDR3 is TGTGCCAGCAGCCAACCGGGGGGGGGCACCACCGGGGAGCTGTTTTTT.

This chain uses TRBV28 with TRBJ1-1, with 7 bases lining up with TRBD1. The germline V gene encodes CDR1 MDHEN and CDR2 SYDVKM. V gave up 4 bases and J gave up 0 bases; unmatched junction bases: 20. The CDR3 is 20 residues long. In nucleotides, the CDR3 is TGTGCCAGCAGTTCCCCACTCGACAGGGAGTACTCCGGAGTGAACACTGAAGCTTTCTTT. This translates into CASSSPLDREYSGVNTEAFF.

This clonotype was seen a handful of times. The V call is TRBV6-6, the J call TRBJ2-1; TRBD1 matches at 9 bases. Germline CDR1 reads MNHNY; CDR2 reads SVGAGI (reference sequence). The CDR3 length is 16 residues. The V gene end was trimmed by 3 bases and the J gene end by 10 bases; junction bases not matched to a gene: 13. CDR3 in amino acids: CASSYSSGTGPFEQFF. CDR3 bases: TGTGCCAGCAGTTATTCCTCCGGGACAGGGCCGTTCGAGCAGTTCTTC.

The chain couples TRBV7-8 to TRBJ2-5; perhaps TRBD2 as D (5 bases). V gave up 5 bases and J gave up 2 bases, with 18 bases separating them. CDR3 length equals 16 residues. Germline assignment: CDR1 SGHVS and CDR2 FQNEAQ. CDR3 nucleotides: TGTGCCAGCAGCCCCGTTGAGGTGCGGGCTCAAGAGACCCAGTACTTC. Translation gives CASSPVEVRAQETQYF. The entire variable domain, with the rest obtained from reference TRBV7-8 and TRBJ2-5, is as follows: GAGVSQSPRYKVAKRGQDVALRCDPISGHVSLFWYQQALGQGPEFLTYFQNEAQLDKSGLPSDRFFAERPEGSVSTLKIQRTQQEDSAVYLCASSPVEVRAQETQYFGPGTRLLVL.

There are many counts of this clonotype. The rearrangement links TRBV29-1 to TRBJ1-2, with a weak D call TRBD1 (6 bases). This CDR3 contains 13 residues. Germline V gene data show CDR1 as SQVTM and CDR2 as ANQGSEA. V was pared by 6 bases and J by 6 bases, with 17 bases between. CDR3: CSVAPQGTHGYTF. In DNA, the CDR3 is TGCAGCGTGGCACCACAGGGAACCCATGGCTACACCTTC.

In its sample, this clonotype was seen a few times. The J gene is TRBJ2-2, the V gene TRBV4-3; 7 bases line up with TRBD1. Germline assignment: CDR1 LGHNA and CDR2 YSLEER. The length of the CDR3 is 15 residues. The V gene end was trimmed by 2 bases and the J gene end by 3 bases; junction bases not matched to a gene: 3. CDR3 sequence: CASSQSGQYTGELFF. The CDR3 DNA is TGCGCCAGCAGCCAATCGGGACAGTACACCGGGGAGCTGTTTTTT.

This chain joins TRBV7-2 and TRBJ1-1; a weak D match, TRBD1 (5 bases). In germline, CDR1 is SGHTA, CDR2 FQGNSA. The CDR3 covers 14 residues. Trimming left V 5 bases short and J 1 base short, with 11 bases between. This CDR3 reads CASSRTDTNTEAFF. Written as DNA, the CDR3 is TGTGCCAGCAGCCGGACGGACACGAACACTGAAGCTTTCTTT.

The chain joins TRBV18 to TRBJ2-2; no clear D. Germline CDR1 reads KGHSH; CDR2 reads LQKENI. V lost 5 bases, J lost 3 bases, and 4 bases lay in between. The CDR3 is 12 residues long. CDR3 amino acids: CASSDYTGELFF. The DNA of the CDR3 is TGTGCCAGCTCAGACTACACCGGGGAGCTGTTTTTT.

This chain links TRBV7-9 with TRBJ2-5; D remains ambiguous. There are 11 residues in the CDR3. V lost 7 bases to trimming and J lost 5 bases, with 8 bases between them. Germline CDR1 and CDR2: SEHNR and FQNEAQ (reference sequence). DNA of the CDR3: TGTGCCAGCACGTCCGTGGAGACCCAGTACTTC. This codes for CASTSVETQYF. Full variable domain (missing parts from reference TRBV7-9 and TRBJ2-5): DTGVSQNPRHKITKRGQNVTFRCDPISEHNRLYWYRQTLGQGPEFLTYFQNEAQLEKSRLLSDRFSAERPKGSFSTLEIQRTEQGDSAMYLCASTSVETQYFGPGTRLLVL.

V is TRBV29-1 and J is TRBJ2-3; D could derive from TRBD1 or TRBD2 (5 bases each). Per germline, CDR1 SQVTM and CDR2 ANQGSEA. The CDR3 totals 14 residues. Between the trimmed V and J ends, which lost 2 bases and 4 bases, there was a span of 13 bases. CDR3 sequence (DNA): TGCAGCGTTGAATCCCGGGGACGCGCAGATACGCAGTATTTT. It specifies CSVESRGRADTQYF.

The chain couples TRBV7-8 to TRBJ2-1, with a possible D match to TRBD2 (6 bases). The V end was cut by 5 bases, the J end by 7 bases, with 18 bases between. Germline V gives CDR1 SGHVS, CDR2 FQNEAQ. The CDR3 runs to 15 residues. Here the CDR3 reads CASSIFVKGRNEQFF. CDR3 sequence (DNA): TGTGCCAGCAGCATTTTCGTAAAGGGGAGGAATGAGCAGTTCTTC.

The V gene is TRBV5-1, the J gene TRBJ1-2; tentative D call: TRBD1 (5 bases). Trimming took off 0 bases at V and 3 bases at J, with 9 bases between the two ends. The CDR3 has 14 residues. Germline CDR1 SGHRS, CDR2 YFSETQ. The CDR3 DNA sequence: TGCGCCAGCAGCTTGGTCGGGACGGACTATGGCTACACCTTC. The encoded protein is CASSLVGTDYGYTF.

This clonotype was counted between two and nine times. This sequence joins TRBV7-2 and TRBJ1-5; D possibly corresponds to TRBD1 (5 bases). Germline CDR1 SGHTA, CDR2 FQGNSA. V lost 5 bases to trimming and J lost 7 bases, with 15 bases between them. This CDR3 contains 14 residues. The DNA of the CDR3 is TGTGCCAGCAGCCCAGATGGGGCCCCGCAGCCCCAGCATTTT. It yields the protein CASSPDGAPQPQHF. The full variable domain, in which reference TRBV7-2 and TRBJ1-5 provide the parts outside the CDR3, is GAGVSQSPSNKVTEKGKDVELRCDPISGHTALYWYRQSLGQGLEFLIYFQGNSAPDKSGLPSDRFSAERTGGSVSTLTIQRTQQEDSAVYLCASSPDGAPQPQHFGDGTRLSIL.

This clonotype has only a few counts. V is TRBV9 and J is TRBJ1-1; TRBD1 might be the D (5 bases). The V and J ends lost 3 bases and 11 bases respectively, with 14 bases between them. Germline CDR1 is SGDLS and CDR2 is YYNGEE. This CDR3 region has 12 residues. CDR3 amino acids: CASSAPDRKAFF. The CDR3, as DNA: TGTGCCAGCAGCGCCCCCGACAGAAAGGCTTTCTTT.

The V gene is TRBV12-3 or TRBV12-4, the J gene TRBJ2-7; D uncertain. Trimming shortened V by 3 bases and J by 5 bases, and 14 bases separated the two germline ends. CDR3 length equals 14 residues. The CDR3 DNA follows: TGTGCCAGCAGTTTCCAGGACCCCTCTCACGAGCAGTACTTC. Its translation is CASSFQDPSHEQYF.

This clonotype has only a few counts. The chain has TRBV5-1 and TRBJ2-5; unclear D gene. Germline V gene lookup returns CDR1 SGHRS and CDR2 YFSETQ. CDR3 length: 13 amino acids. With 4 bases removed from V and 1 base from J, the gap between germline ends came to 8 bases. The CDR3 loop reads CASSIVSQETQYF. CDR3 sequence (DNA): TGCGCCAGCAGCATTGTCAGCCAAGAGACCCAGTACTTC. The whole variable domain, remainder taken from reference TRBV5-1 and TRBJ2-5, is KAGVTQTPRYLIKTRGQQVTLSCSPISGHRSVSWYQQTPGQGLQFLFEYFSETQRNKGNFPGRFSGRQFSNSRSEMNVSTLELGDSALYLCASSIVSQETQYFGPGTRLLVL.

The J gene is TRBJ2-3, the V gene TRBV5-1, with D maybe TRBD1 (6 bases). The CDR3 contains 15 residues. The germline V gene encodes CDR1 SGHRS and CDR2 YFSETQ. Trimming stripped 3 bases from V and 6 bases from J, with 17 bases between. CDR3 protein: CASSSGQTQWDTQYF. CDR3 sequence (DNA): TGCGCCAGCAGCTCAGGACAGACCCAGTGGGATACGCAGTATTTT.

This chain joins TRBV19 and TRBJ1-5; a weak D match, TRBD1 (5 bases). CDR3 length equals 16 residues. With 1 base removed from V and 3 bases from J, the gap between germline ends came to 13 bases. Germline CDR1 reads LNHDA; CDR2 reads SQIVND (reference sequence). CDR3 sequence reads: CASSIARARVNQPQHF. CDR3 bases: TGTGCCAGTAGTATAGCACGGGCCAGGGTCAATCAGCCCCAGCATTTT.

The chain links TRBV18 to TRBJ1-4; D is undetermined. The CDR3 runs to 11 residues. Germline loops: CDR1 KGHSH, CDR2 LQKENI. The V gene lost 3 bases and the J gene lost 7 bases, with 3 bases spanning the gap. The CDR3 loop reads CASSPGEKLFF. The CDR3 DNA sequence: TGTGCCAGCTCACCTGGTGAAAAACTGTTTTTT.